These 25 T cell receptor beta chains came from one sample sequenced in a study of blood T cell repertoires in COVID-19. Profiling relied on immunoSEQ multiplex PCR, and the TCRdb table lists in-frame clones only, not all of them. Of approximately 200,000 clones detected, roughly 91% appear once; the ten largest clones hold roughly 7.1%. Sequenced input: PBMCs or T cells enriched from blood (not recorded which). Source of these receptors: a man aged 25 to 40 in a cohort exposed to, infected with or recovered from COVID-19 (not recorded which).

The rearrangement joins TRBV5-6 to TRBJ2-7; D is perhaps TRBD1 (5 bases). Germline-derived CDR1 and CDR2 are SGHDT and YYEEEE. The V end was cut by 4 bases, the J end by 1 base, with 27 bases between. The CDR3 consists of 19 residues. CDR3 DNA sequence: TGTGCCAGCAGCCATCATTACAGGTGGGAAGCCTCCTTTTCCTACGAGCAGTACTTC. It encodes CASSHHYRWEASFSYEQYF.

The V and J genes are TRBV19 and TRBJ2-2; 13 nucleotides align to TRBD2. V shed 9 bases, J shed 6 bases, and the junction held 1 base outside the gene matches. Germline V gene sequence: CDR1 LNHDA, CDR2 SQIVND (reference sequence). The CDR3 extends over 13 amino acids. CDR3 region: CASGLAGAGELFF. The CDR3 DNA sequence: TGTGCCAGCGGACTAGCGGGAGCCGGGGAGCTGTTTTTT.

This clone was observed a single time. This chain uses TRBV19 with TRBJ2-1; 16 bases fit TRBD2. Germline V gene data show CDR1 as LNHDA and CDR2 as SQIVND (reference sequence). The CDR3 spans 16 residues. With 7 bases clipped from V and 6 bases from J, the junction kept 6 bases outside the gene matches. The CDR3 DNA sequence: TGTGCCAGTAAGGGGACTAGCGGGAGGGCCGTCAATGAGCAGTTCTTC. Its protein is CASKGTSGRAVNEQFF. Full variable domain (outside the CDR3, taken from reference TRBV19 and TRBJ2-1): DGGITQSPKYLFRKEGQNVTLSCEQNLNHDAMYWYRQDPGQGLRLIYYSQIVNDFQKGDIAEGYSVSREKKESFPLTVTSAQKNPTAFYLCASKGTSGRAVNEQFFGPGTRLTVL.

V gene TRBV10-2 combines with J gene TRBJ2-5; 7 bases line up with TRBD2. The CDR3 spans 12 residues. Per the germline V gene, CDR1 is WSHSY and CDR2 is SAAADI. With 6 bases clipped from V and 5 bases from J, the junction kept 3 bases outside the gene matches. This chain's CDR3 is CASSVGGETQYF. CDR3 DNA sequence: TGCGCCAGCAGCGTGGGGGGGGAGACCCAGTACTTC.

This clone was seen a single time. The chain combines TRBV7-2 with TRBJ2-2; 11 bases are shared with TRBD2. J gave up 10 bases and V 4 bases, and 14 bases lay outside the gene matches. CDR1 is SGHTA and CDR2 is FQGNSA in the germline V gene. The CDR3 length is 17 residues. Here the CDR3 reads CASSSTGLAAPSVELFF. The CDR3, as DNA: TGTGCCAGCAGCTCTACGGGACTAGCGGCTCCAAGCGTGGAGCTGTTTTTT.

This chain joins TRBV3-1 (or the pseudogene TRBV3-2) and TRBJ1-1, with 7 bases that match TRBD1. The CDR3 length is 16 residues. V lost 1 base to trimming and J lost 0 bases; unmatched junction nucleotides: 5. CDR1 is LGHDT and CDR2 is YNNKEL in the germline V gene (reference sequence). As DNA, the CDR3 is TGTGCCAGCAGCCAAGGGCCAGGGGGTATGAACACTGAAGCTTTCTTT. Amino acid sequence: CASSQGPGGMNTEAFF.

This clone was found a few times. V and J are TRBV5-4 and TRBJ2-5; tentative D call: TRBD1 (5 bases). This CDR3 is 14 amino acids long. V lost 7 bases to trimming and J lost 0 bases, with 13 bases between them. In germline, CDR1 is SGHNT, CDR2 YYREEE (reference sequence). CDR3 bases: TGTGCCAGCGGCCGACAGAAACACCAAGAGACCCAGTACTTC. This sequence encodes CASGRQKHQETQYF.

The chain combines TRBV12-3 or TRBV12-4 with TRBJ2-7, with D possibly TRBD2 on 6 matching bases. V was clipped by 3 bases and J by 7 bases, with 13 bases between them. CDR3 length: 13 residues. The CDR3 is CASSLSGTLEQYF. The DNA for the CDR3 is TGTGCCAGCAGTTTGTCCGGGACTCTGGAGCAGTACTTC.

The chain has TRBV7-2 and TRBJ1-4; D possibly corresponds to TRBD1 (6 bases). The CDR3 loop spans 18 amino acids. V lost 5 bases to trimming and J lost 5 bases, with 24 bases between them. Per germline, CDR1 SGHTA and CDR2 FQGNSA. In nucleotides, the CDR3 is TGTGCCAGCAGCCTAGATCCGATACACAGGGCGCAGAATGAAAAACTGTTTTTT. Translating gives CASSLDPIHRAQNEKLFF.

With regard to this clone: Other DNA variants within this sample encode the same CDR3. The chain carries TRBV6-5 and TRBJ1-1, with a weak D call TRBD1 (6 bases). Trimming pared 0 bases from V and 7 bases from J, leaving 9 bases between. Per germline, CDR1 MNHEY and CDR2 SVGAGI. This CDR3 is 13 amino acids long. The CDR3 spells CASSYSGGDEAFF. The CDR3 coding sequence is TGTGCCAGCAGTTACTCTGGGGGCGATGAAGCTTTCTTT.

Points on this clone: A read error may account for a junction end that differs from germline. The CDR3 DNA reads as TGTGCCAGCATCTTAATTAGGTCCCTGACAGGGAGGATTGAATATGGCTACACCTTC. Protein product: CASILIRSLTGRIEYGYTF. V usage is TRBV7-8 and J usage is TRBJ1-2; TRBD1 aligns across 7 bases. The CDR3 has 19 amino acids. The germline V gene has CDR1 SGHVS and CDR2 FQNEAQ.

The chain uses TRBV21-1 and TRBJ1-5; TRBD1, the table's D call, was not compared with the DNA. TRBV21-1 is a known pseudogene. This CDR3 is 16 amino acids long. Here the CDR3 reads CASSKVTGGLHQPQHF. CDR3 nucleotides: TGTGCCAGCAGCAAAGTGACAGGGGGCCTTCATCAGCCCCAGCATTTT.

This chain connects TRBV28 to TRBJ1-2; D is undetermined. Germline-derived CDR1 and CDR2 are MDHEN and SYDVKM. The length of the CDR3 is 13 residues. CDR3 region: CAGSGDLNYGYTF. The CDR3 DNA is TGTGCTGGGAGCGGGGATCTTAACTATGGCTACACCTTC.

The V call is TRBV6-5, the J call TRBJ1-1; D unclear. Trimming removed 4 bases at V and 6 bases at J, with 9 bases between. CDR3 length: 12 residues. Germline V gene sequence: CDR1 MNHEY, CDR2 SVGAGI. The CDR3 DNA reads TGTGCCAGCAGTTTCCGGGATGCTGAAGCTTTCTTT. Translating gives CASSFRDAEAFF.

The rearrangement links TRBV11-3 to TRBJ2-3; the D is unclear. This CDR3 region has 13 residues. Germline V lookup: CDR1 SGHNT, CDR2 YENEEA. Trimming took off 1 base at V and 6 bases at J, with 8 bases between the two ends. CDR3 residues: CASSLVFRDTQYF. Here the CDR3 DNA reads TGTGCCAGCAGCTTAGTTTTCCGGGATACGCAGTATTTT.

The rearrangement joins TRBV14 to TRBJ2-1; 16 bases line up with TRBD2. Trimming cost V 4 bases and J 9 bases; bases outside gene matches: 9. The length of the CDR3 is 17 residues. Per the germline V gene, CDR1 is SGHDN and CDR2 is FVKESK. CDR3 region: CASSRPGLAGGPSEQFF. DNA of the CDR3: TGTGCCAGCAGCCGACCGGGACTAGCGGGAGGGCCGAGTGAGCAGTTCTTC.

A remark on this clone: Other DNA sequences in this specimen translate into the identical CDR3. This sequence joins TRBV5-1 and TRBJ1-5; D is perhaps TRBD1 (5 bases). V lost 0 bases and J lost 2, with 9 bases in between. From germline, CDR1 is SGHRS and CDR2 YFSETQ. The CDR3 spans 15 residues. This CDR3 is CASSLDGGGNQPQHF. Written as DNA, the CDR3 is TGCGCCAGCAGCTTGGACGGGGGAGGCAATCAGCCCCAGCATTTT.

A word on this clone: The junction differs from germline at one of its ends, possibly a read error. CDR3 loop: CASSLAGAYEQYF. The CDR3 bases are TGTGCCAGCAGCCTAGCGGGAGCCTACGAGCAGTACTTC. The chain joins TRBV7-8 to TRBJ2-7, with TRBD2 identical over 10 bases. Germline CDR1 reads SGHVS; CDR2 reads FQNEAQ. The CDR3 loop spans 13 amino acids.

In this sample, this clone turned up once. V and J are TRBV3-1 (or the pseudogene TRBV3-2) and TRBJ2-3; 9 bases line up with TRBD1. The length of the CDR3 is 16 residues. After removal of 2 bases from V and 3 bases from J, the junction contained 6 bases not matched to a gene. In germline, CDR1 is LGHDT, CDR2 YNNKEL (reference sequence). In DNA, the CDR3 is TGTGCCAGCAGCCAAAAAGGGGGGACAGGGACAGATACGCAGTATTTT. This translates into CASSQKGGTGTDTQYF.

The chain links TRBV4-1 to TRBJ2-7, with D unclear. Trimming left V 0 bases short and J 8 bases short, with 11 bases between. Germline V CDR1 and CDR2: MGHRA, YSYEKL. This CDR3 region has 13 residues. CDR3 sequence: CASSQDRSNQQYF. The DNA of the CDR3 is TGCGCCAGCAGCCAAGATCGTAGCAACCAGCAGTACTTC.

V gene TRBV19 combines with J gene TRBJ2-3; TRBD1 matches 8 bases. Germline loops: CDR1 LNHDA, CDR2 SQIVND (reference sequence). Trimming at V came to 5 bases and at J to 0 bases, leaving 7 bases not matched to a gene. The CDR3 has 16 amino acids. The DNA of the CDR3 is TGTGCCAGTAGTCCAAACAGGGGGAGAAGCACAGATACGCAGTATTTT. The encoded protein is CASSPNRGRSTDTQYF.

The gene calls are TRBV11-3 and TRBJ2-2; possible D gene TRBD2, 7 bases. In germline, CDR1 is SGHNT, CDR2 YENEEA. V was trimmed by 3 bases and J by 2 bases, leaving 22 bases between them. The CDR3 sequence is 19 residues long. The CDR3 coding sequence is TGTGCCAGCAGCTTTAATCGGGGGGCGGCTAGCGACAACACCGGGGAGCTGTTTTTT. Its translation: CASSFNRGAASDNTGELFF.

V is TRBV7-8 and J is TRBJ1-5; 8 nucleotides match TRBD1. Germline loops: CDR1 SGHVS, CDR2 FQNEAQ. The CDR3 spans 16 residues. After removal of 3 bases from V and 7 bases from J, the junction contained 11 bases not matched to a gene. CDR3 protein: CASSFSPLQGAQPQHF. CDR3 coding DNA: TGTGCCAGCAGCTTTTCCCCCCTCCAGGGGGCGCAGCCCCAGCATTTT.

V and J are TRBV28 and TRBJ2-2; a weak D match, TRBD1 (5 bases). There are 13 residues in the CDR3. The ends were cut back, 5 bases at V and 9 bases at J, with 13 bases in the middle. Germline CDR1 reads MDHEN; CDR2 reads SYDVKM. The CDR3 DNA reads TGTGCCAGCAGTCCGCAGGGAAACAGGGAGCTGTTTTTT. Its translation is CASSPQGNRELFF.

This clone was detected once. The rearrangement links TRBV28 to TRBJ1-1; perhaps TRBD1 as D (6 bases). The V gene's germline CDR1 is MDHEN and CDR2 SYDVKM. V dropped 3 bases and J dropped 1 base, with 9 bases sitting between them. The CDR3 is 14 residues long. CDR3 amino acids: CASSFRDKNTEAFF. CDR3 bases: TGTGCCAGCAGTTTTCGGGACAAGAACACTGAAGCTTTCTTT.